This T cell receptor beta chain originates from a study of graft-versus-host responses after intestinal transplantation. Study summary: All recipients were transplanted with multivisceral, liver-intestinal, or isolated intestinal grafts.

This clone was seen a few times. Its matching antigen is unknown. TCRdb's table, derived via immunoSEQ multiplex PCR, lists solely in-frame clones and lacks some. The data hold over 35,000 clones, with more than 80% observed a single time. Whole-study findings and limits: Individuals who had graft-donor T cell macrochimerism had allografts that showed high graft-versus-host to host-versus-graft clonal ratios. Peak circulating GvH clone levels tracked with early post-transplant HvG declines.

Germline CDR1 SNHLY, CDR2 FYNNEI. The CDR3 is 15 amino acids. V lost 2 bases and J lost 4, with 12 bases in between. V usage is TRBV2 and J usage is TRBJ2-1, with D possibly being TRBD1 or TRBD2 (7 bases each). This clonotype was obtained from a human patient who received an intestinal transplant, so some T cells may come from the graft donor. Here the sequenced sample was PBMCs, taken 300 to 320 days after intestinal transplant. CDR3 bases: TGTGCCAGCAGTGAAAAGCAGGGGGGGTACAATGAGCAGTTCTTC. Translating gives CASSEKQGGYNEQFF.